This T cell receptor beta chain stems from a study of T cell responses to AZD1222 COVID-19 vaccine. Study observations and caveats: Repertoires were collected only later (after the peak T cell response had occurred). Within unmutated variant regions lay the reported targets of nearly half of spike-specific TCRs.

TCRdb's copy holds only in-frame clones and misses some; the assay was immunoSEQ multiplex PCR. Among about 150,000 clones listed, roughly nine tenths were seen once. This CDR3 spans 17 amino acids. CDR1 MNHNS and CDR2 SASEGT come from the germline V gene. The V gene end was trimmed by 4 bases and the J gene end by 6 bases; junction bases not matched to a gene: 14. For this clone: Its target is not known.

The gene calls are TRBV6-1 and TRBJ1-5; 8 bases fit TRBD1. The TCR was taken from an adult in good health. The sample consisted of peripheral blood, taken on day 0 of AZD1222 vaccination. The CDR3 DNA is TGTGCCAGCAGTGCCACCCCCTTTGGACAGGGAGGTCAGCCCCAGCATTTT. Residues: CASSATPFGQGGQPQHF.